One and the same sample provided the 20 T cell receptor beta chains below, sequenced in a study of T-cell reconstitution after alpha-beta-depleted transplantation in children. For TCRbeta, the library was prepared with unique molecular identifiers. MiXCR was run by TCRdb on the PCR reads, yielding one entry per CDR3 protein. The sample has roughly 500,000 distinct CDR3 sequences, about 10% seen once; the top ten hold 2% to 2.5%. The sequencing here drew on PBMCs, taken before TCRalphabeta/CD19-depleted stem cell transplant. These receptors were taken from a child under 10 years old with inherited bone marrow failure, due to receive a stem cell transplant.

The CDR3 DNA is TGTGCCAGCAGCTTAGATCACCCCCCCGGGGTCCAGTACTTC. It encodes CASSLDHPPGVQYF. The V and J genes are TRBV11-2 and TRBJ2-5, with D possibly TRBD2 on 5 matching bases. From germline, CDR1 is SGHAT and CDR2 FQNNGV. V lost 0 bases and J lost 10, with 15 bases in between. CDR3 length: 14 amino acids.

This chain connects TRBV27 to TRBJ2-1; no firm D call. Germline lookup yields CDR1 MNHEY and CDR2 SMNVEV (reference sequence). The V end lost 2 bases, the J end lost 0 bases, and 8 bases lay between the germline ends. The CDR3 is made up of 15 amino acids. The CDR3 loop is CASSLHRSSYNEQFF. CDR3 DNA sequence: TGTGCCAGCAGTTTACATCGGAGCTCCTACAATGAGCAGTTCTTC.

This clonotype has ten or more counts. One junction end does not reproduce the germline sequence, and a read error may be involved. The V call is TRBV5-5, the J call TRBJ1-1; TRBD1 matches at 8 bases. The germline V gene has CDR1 SGHKS and CDR2 YYEKEE (reference sequence). This CDR3 comprises 13 residues. CDR3 residues: CASSLAPVDRGPF. The CDR3 region has the DNA TGTGCCAGCAGCTTGGCCCCAGTCGACAGGGGTCCCTTT.

This clonotype was counted at least ten times. The chain's CDR3 is CASSLSAANTGELFF. CDR3 coding DNA: TGCGCCAGCAGCTTGTCCGCGGCGAACACCGGGGAGCTGTTTTTT. The V and J genes are TRBV5-1 and TRBJ2-2; D gene uncertain. The CDR3 length is 15 residues. The V gene's germline CDR1 is SGHRS and CDR2 YFSETQ. Between the trimmed V and J ends, which lost 1 base and 0 bases, there was a span of 7 bases.

The V and J genes are TRBV7-9 and TRBJ1-1; 10 positions match TRBD1. The CDR3 runs to 15 residues. V dropped 2 bases and J dropped 4; count of bases not matched to a gene: 4. Germline CDR1 and CDR2: SEHNR and FQNEAQ (reference sequence). The CDR3 region has the DNA TGTGCCAGCAGCTTACTGGGACAGGGGTTCACTGAAGCTTTCTTT. Its protein is CASSLLGQGFTEAFF.

This clonotype was recorded a few times. The genes are TRBV4-3 and TRBJ1-5; no clear D. Trimming left V 0 bases short and J 0 bases short, with 3 bases between. This CDR3 has 14 residues. In germline, CDR1 is LGHNA, CDR2 YSLEER. Here the CDR3 reads CASSQEDSNQPQHF. CDR3 DNA sequence: TGCGCCAGCAGCCAAGAGGATAGCAATCAGCCCCAGCATTTT.

This clonotype showed up many times. The chain couples TRBV5-1 to TRBJ2-1; possibly TRBD1 for D (5 bases). Germline loops: CDR1 SGHRS, CDR2 YFSETQ. The CDR3 extends over 14 amino acids. V shed 6 bases and J shed 4 bases, with 14 bases lying between them. CDR3 region: CASIPAQGYNEQFF. DNA for the CDR3: TGCGCCAGCATACCCGCCCAGGGTTACAATGAGCAGTTCTTC.

This clonotype was detected many times. The chain employs TRBV5-4 and TRBJ2-1, with 8 positions matching TRBD2. V trimming: 5 bases; J trimming: 3 bases; junction bases outside the gene matches: 7. The CDR3 length is 15 residues. Germline V gives CDR1 SGHNT, CDR2 YYREEE (reference sequence). The CDR3 spells CASSTWTSNYNEQFF. CDR3 coding DNA: TGTGCCAGCAGTACATGGACTAGCAACTACAATGAGCAGTTCTTC.

At least ten counts were recorded for this clonotype. This chain uses TRBV27 with TRBJ1-5, with D uncertain. CDR3 length: 15 amino acids. V was trimmed by 1 base and J by 1 base, leaving 8 bases between them. Germline-derived CDR1 and CDR2 are MNHEY and SMNVEV (reference sequence). The CDR3 is CASSLYGSSNQPQHF. The CDR3 DNA is TGTGCCAGCAGTTTATATGGGTCCAGCAATCAGCCCCAGCATTTT.

Ten or more counts support this clonotype. The V gene is TRBV6-2 or TRBV6-3, the J gene TRBJ2-1; D is ambiguous. This CDR3 is built from 11 residues. V dropped 2 bases and J dropped 8 bases, with 4 bases sitting between them. CDR1 and CDR2 from the germline V gene are MNHEY and SVGEGT. The CDR3 sequence is CASSYAHEQFF. CDR3 nucleotides: TGTGCCAGCAGTTACGCCCATGAGCAGTTCTTC.

There are a few counts of this clonotype. The chain joins TRBV30 to TRBJ2-7; D gene ambiguous. The CDR3 has 12 amino acids. With 3 bases removed from V and 0 bases from J, the gap between germline ends came to 6 bases. From germline, CDR1 is GTSNPN and CDR2 SVGIG (reference sequence). CDR3 amino acids: CAWRESSYEQYF. DNA for the CDR3: TGTGCCTGGAGGGAAAGCTCCTACGAGCAGTACTTC. Combining the CDR3 with reference TRBV30 and TRBJ2-7 gives the whole variable domain SQTIHQWPATLVQPVGSPLSLECTVEGTSNPNLYWYRQAAGRGLQLLFYSVGIGQISSEVPQNLSASRPQDRQFILSSKKLLLSDSGFYLCAWRESSYEQYFGPGTRLTVT.

The chain couples TRBV7-9 to TRBJ2-1; 9 positions agree with TRBD2. The V gene end was trimmed by 1 base and the J gene end by 14 bases; junction bases not matched to a gene: 6. The CDR3 is made up of 13 amino acids. CDR1 is SEHNR, CDR2 FQNEAQ, per germline (reference sequence). The CDR3 DNA reads TGTGCCAGCAGCTTAGAGGGGACTAGCTCCGAGTTCTTC. Protein product: CASSLEGTSSEFF.

Many counts were recorded for this clonotype. The J gene is TRBJ1-2, the V gene TRBV20-1, with D uncertain. The germline V and J ends were trimmed by 3 bases and 6 bases, with 17 bases remaining between them. This CDR3 comprises 14 residues. Germline V CDR1 and CDR2: DFQATT, SNEGSKA (reference sequence). CDR3 in amino acids: CSASPRYSGHGYTF. Written as DNA, the CDR3 is TGCAGTGCTAGCCCCCGATATAGTGGTCATGGCTACACCTTC.

This clonotype was counted between two and nine times. Written as DNA, the CDR3 is TGCAGTGCTCATTCGGGGGGGAACACTGAAGCTTTCTTT. Encoded protein: CSAHSGGNTEAFF. The chain links TRBV20-1 to TRBJ1-1; D is possibly TRBD1 (5 bases). Germline V CDR1 and CDR2: DFQATT, SNEGSKA (reference sequence). V lost 5 bases to trimming and J lost 1 base, with 11 bases between them. This CDR3 spans 13 amino acids.

This clonotype appeared many times. The chain is built from TRBV5-1 and TRBJ2-3; 12 bases fit TRBD2. CDR3 length equals 19 residues. The trim removed 2 bases at V and 6 bases at J, leaving 16 bases unmatched. From germline, CDR1 is SGHRS and CDR2 YFSETQ. The CDR3 DNA sequence: TGCGCCAGCAGCTTTAACAGCCACTCTAGCGGGAGGGCCGTGGATACGCAGTATTTT. It codes for CASSFNSHSSGRAVDTQYF.

This clonotype was counted ten times or more. The chain has TRBV12-3 or TRBV12-4 and TRBJ2-3, with 8 bases aligning to TRBD2. V trimming: 6 bases; J trimming: 0 bases; junction bases outside the gene matches: 11. This CDR3 is built from 17 residues. The CDR3 nucleotides are TGTGCCAGCAGGCCAACGGGGGGGGTATCTAGCACAGATACGCAGTATTTT. It specifies CASRPTGGVSSTDTQYF.

At least ten counts were recorded for this clonotype. The chain employs TRBV4-2 and TRBJ2-1; weak D call: TRBD1 (6 bases). Germline CDR1 LGHNA, CDR2 YNFKEQ. Trimming shortened V by 4 bases and J by 7 bases, and 14 bases separated the two germline ends. The CDR3 runs to 14 residues. CDR3 amino acids: CASSRPIQGNEQFF. CDR3 nucleotide sequence: TGTGCCAGCAGCCGCCCTATACAGGGAAATGAGCAGTTCTTC.

This clonotype occurred many times. The V and J genes are TRBV9 and TRBJ2-7; 14 positions agree with TRBD2. Trimming took 3 bases from V and 7 from J; bases not matched to a gene: 6. The CDR3 is 15 residues long. The germline V gene encodes CDR1 SGDLS and CDR2 YYNGEE. Here the CDR3 reads CASSAGTSGSWEQYF. The CDR3 nucleotides read TGTGCCAGCAGCGCTGGGACTAGCGGGAGTTGGGAGCAGTACTTC.

V and J are TRBV6-1 and TRBJ2-4; D remains unclear. This CDR3 region has 14 residues. The germline V and J ends were trimmed by 6 bases and 4 bases, with 13 bases remaining between them. Germline CDR1 and CDR2: MNHNS and SASEGT. CDR3 DNA sequence: TGTGCCAGCAGCCAGGAACTAACGAAAAACATTCAGTACTTC. Protein: CASSQELTKNIQYF.

This clonotype was detected ten times or more. V usage is TRBV2 and J usage is TRBJ2-3; a possible D gene is TRBD2 (6 bases). Germline V lookup: CDR1 SNHLY, CDR2 FYNNEI. This CDR3 comprises 15 residues. V was clipped by 0 bases and J by 8 bases, with 15 bases between them. The CDR3 region has the DNA TGTGCCAGCAGTGAAGCGCGTCGACCCGGGGGTACGCAGTATTTT. This codes for CASSEARRPGGTQYF. Full variable domain (missing parts from reference TRBV2 and TRBJ2-3): EPEVTQTPSHQVTQMGQEVILRCVPISNHLYFYWYRQILGQKVEFLVSFYNNEISEKSEIFDDQFSVERPDGSNFTLKIRSTKLEDSAMYFCASSEARRPGGTQYFGPGTRLTVL.